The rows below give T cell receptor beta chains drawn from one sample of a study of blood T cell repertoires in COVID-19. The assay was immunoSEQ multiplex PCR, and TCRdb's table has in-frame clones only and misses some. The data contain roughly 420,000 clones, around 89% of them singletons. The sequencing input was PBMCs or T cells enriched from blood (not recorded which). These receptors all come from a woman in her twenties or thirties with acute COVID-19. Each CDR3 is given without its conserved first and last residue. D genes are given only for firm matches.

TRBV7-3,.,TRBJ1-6,ASSSDTHSPLH
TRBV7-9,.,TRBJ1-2,ASSFGGNYGYT
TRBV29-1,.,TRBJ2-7,SVVRGREQY
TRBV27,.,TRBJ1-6,ASTDSPPGVNSPLH
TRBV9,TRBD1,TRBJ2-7,ASSAAGTGHYEQY
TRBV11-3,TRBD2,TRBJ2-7,ASSLGGGDFYEQY
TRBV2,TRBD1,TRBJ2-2,ASSGGTGQGTGELF
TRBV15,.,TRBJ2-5,ATLARGWETQY
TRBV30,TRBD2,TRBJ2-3,AWSLRFSGATTDTQY
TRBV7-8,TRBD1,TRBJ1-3,ASSPPGTGSSGNTIY
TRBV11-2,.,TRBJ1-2,ASSPQTGYGLYGYT
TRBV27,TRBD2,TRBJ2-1,ASSFQGIAGARVSANEQF
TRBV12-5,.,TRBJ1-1,ASGLEQGEAF
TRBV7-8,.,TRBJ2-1,ASSSSRANEQF